This T cell receptor beta chain was sequenced during a study of T-cell reconstitution after alpha-beta-depleted transplantation in children. Unique molecular identifiers were built into the TCRbeta library. TCRdb called the PCR reads again in MiXCR, with one record for every CDR3 protein. The profile covers 380,000 or so distinct CDR3 sequences, with more than 10% appearing a single time and about 3.9% taken by the ten largest. CDR3 length: 13 amino acids. The germline CDR1 and CDR2 sequences are SQVTM and ANQGSEA. The ends were cut back, 7 bases at V and 5 bases at J, with 17 bases in the middle. Many counts were recorded for this clonotype.

V gene TRBV29-1 combines with J gene TRBJ1-2; D gene uncertain. The sequenced sample was PBMCs, obtained from the stem cell graft. This TCR came from a human donor who donated a stem cell graft to a child with Fanconi anemia. The CDR3 DNA reads as TGCAGCGCTGTGGGTCCTAGTGGTTATGGCTACACCTTC. This sequence encodes CSAVGPSGYGYTF.